The 32 T cell receptor beta chains given below trace back to one sample, sequenced in a study of blood T cell repertoires in COVID-19. Libraries were prepared by immunoSEQ multiplex PCR; TCRdb keeps only in-frame clonotypes and omits some of them. Of 110,000 or so clones in the sample, around 84% were seen once. The material sequenced was peripheral blood. Source of these receptors: a woman in her forties with acute or convalescent COVID-19.

This chain joins TRBV5-4 and TRBJ2-3; TRBD2 agrees at 13 bases. The germline V gene encodes CDR1 SGHNT and CDR2 YYREEE (reference sequence). With 4 bases clipped from V and 4 bases from J, the junction kept 9 bases outside the gene matches. CDR3 length equals 17 residues. In DNA, the CDR3 is TGTGCCAGCAGCACGGGACTAGCGGGGAGCCTCCCAGATACGCAGTATTTT. This sequence encodes CASSTGLAGSLPDTQYF.

The rearrangement joins TRBV9 to TRBJ1-5; D unclear. Trimming took off 0 bases at V and 1 base at J, with 5 bases between the two ends. The CDR3 is made up of 14 amino acids. Germline V CDR1 and CDR2: SGDLS, YYNGEE. In nucleotides, the CDR3 is TGTGCCAGCAGCGTAGCACAGAGCAATCAGCCCCAGCATTTT. This translates into CASSVAQSNQPQHF.

This chain joins TRBV19 and TRBJ2-2; 9 positions agree with TRBD1. The V segment lost 6 bases and the J segment 4 bases; nucleotides outside the gene matches: 6. The length of the CDR3 is 15 residues. Germline V gene lookup returns CDR1 LNHDA and CDR2 SQIVND (reference sequence). CDR3 residues: CASRPGQGSTGELFF. DNA of the CDR3: TGTGCCAGTAGACCGGGACAGGGATCCACCGGGGAGCTGTTTTTT.

The chain carries TRBV12-3 or TRBV12-4 and TRBJ1-3; D is unresolved. The CDR3 runs to 13 residues. V dropped 7 bases and J dropped 4 bases, with 11 bases sitting between them. The CDR3 protein is CASTMLEGNTIYF. The CDR3, as DNA: TGTGCCAGCACAATGCTAGAGGGAAACACCATATATTTT.

This clone was seen a handful of times. V is TRBV7-9 and J is TRBJ2-2; possible D gene TRBD2, 6 bases. CDR1 and CDR2 from the germline V gene are SEHNR and FQNEAQ (reference sequence). V was clipped by 4 bases and J by 4 bases, with 13 bases between them. This CDR3 contains 15 residues. In DNA, the CDR3 is TGTGCCAGCAGCTCGACTATCGGGAGCACCGGGGAGCTGTTTTTT. This codes for CASSSTIGSTGELFF.

The chain links TRBV7-2 to TRBJ2-5; D is possibly TRBD1 (5 bases). The CDR3 loop spans 16 amino acids. V was shortened by 1 base and J by 1 base, with 13 bases between the two germline ends. Per the germline V gene, CDR1 is SGHTA and CDR2 is FQGNSA. CDR3 DNA sequence: TGTGCCAGCAGCTTAGAGGGCTGGGGCTCCCAAGAGACCCAGTACTTC. Protein product: CASSLEGWGSQETQYF.

This chain uses TRBV7-2 with TRBJ2-3; TRBD1 matches at 10 bases. The junction had 9 bases not matched to a gene; V was cut back by 2 bases and J by 4 bases. The CDR3 loop spans 17 amino acids. CDR1 is SGHTA, CDR2 FQGNSA, per germline. CDR3 nucleotides: TGTGCCAGCAGCTTACACGGACAGGGGGTAGTGGCAGATACGCAGTATTTT. Protein product: CASSLHGQGVVADTQYF.

The V gene is TRBV5-1, the J gene TRBJ1-1; D is perhaps TRBD1 (6 bases). Germline V gene data show CDR1 as SGHRS and CDR2 as YFSETQ. Trimming left V 7 bases short and J 7 bases short, with 14 bases between. CDR3 length: 12 amino acids. This CDR3 is CASLDRNHEAFF. The CDR3 bases are TGCGCCAGCCTGGACAGAAATCATGAAGCTTTCTTT.

V is TRBV30 and J is TRBJ2-6, with a tentative D call TRBD2 (5 bases). In germline, CDR1 is GTSNPN, CDR2 SVGIG (reference sequence). This CDR3 is built from 15 residues. Trimming left V 0 bases short and J 2 bases short, with 8 bases between. The CDR3 nucleotides are TGTGCCTGGAGTGTACGGGGAGCTGGGGCCAACGTCCTGACTTTC. Translating it yields CAWSVRGAGANVLTF. Together with reference TRBV30 and TRBJ2-6, the CDR3 gives the full variable domain: SQTIHQWPATLVQPVGSPLSLECTVEGTSNPNLYWYRQAAGRGLQLLFYSVGIGQISSEVPQNLSASRPQDRQFILSSKKLLLSDSGFYLCAWSVRGAGANVLTFGAGSRLTVL.

The CDR3 sequence is CASSYGIAGATYNEQFF. CDR3 DNA sequence: TGCGCCAGCAGCTACGGAATAGCGGGGGCCACCTACAATGAGCAGTTCTTC. This chain uses TRBV5-1 with TRBJ2-1; 9 nucleotides match TRBD2. The CDR3 runs 17 residues. CDR1 SGHRS and CDR2 YFSETQ come from the germline V gene. V was clipped by 3 bases and J by 2 bases; unmatched bases: 9.

The chain carries TRBV5-1 and TRBJ1-2, with 7 bases identical to TRBD1. Germline CDR1 reads SGHRS; CDR2 reads YFSETQ. V dropped 7 bases and J dropped 5; count of bases not matched to a gene: 8. This CDR3 comprises 13 residues. The CDR3 nucleotides read TGCGCCAGCGGGTCCTCGGGACAGTATGGCTACACCTTC. Its protein is CASGSSGQYGYTF. The full variable domain, with the rest looked up from reference TRBV5-1 and TRBJ1-2, is KAGVTQTPRYLIKTRGQQVTLSCSPISGHRSVSWYQQTPGQGLQFLFEYFSETQRNKGNFPGRFSGRQFSNSRSEMNVSTLELGDSALYLCASGSSGQYGYTFGSGTRLTVV.

The rearrangement uses TRBV5-1 and TRBJ1-2; no clear D gene. V was trimmed by 3 bases and J by 6 bases, leaving 18 bases between them. The CDR3 covers 15 residues. Germline CDR1 reads SGHRS; CDR2 reads YFSETQ. DNA of the CDR3: TGCGCCAGCAGCTGGGCGGGAGGAGAGAGGAATGGCTACACCTTC. It specifies CASSWAGGERNGYTF.

The V gene is TRBV6-6, the J gene TRBJ1-6; tentative D call: TRBD1 (5 bases). V lost 4 bases to trimming and J lost 9 bases, with 10 bases between them. Looked up from germline, CDR1 is MNHNY and CDR2 is SVGAGI (reference sequence). The CDR3 contains 13 residues. This chain's CDR3 is CASSSGTASPLHF. DNA of the CDR3: TGTGCCAGCAGTTCCGGGACTGCTTCACCCCTCCACTTT.

This clone was detected only once. The rearrangement joins TRBV12-3 or TRBV12-4 to TRBJ1-5; D remains unclear. CDR3 length: 13 amino acids. V was clipped by 5 bases and J by 5 bases, with 10 bases between them. CDR3 sequence: CASSPRPDQPQHF. The CDR3 nucleotides are TGTGCCAGCAGTCCCCGTCCAGATCAGCCCCAGCATTTT.

The CDR3 is CASGPGQVNEKLFF. The CDR3 DNA is TGCGCCAGTGGCCCGGGACAGGTCAATGAAAAACTGTTTTTT. This chain joins TRBV5-1 and TRBJ1-4; 8 bases fit TRBD1. J was trimmed by 5 bases and V by 8 bases; bases with no gene match: 8. This CDR3 region has 14 residues. Germline loops: CDR1 SGHRS, CDR2 YFSETQ.

The J gene is TRBJ2-5, the V gene TRBV7-2; D is uncertain. CDR1 and CDR2 from the germline V gene are SGHTA and FQGNSA. The V and J ends lost 2 bases and 0 bases respectively, with 4 bases between them. There are 13 residues in the CDR3. The CDR3 nucleotides read TGTGCCAGCAGCTTACCTAACCAAGAGACCCAGTACTTC. Amino acids: CASSLPNQETQYF.

V usage is TRBV6-5 and J usage is TRBJ1-5; tentative D call: TRBD1 (5 bases). V lost 5 bases and J 1 base, leaving 12 bases between the germline ends. CDR3 size: 15 residues. Germline lookup yields CDR1 MNHEY and CDR2 SVGAGI. CDR3 sequence (DNA): TGTGCCAGCAGTCCCGGTGGGGGGAGCAATCAGCCCCAGCATTTT. This encodes CASSPGGGSNQPQHF.

This clone was counted a few times. V and J are TRBV18 and TRBJ2-7, with 7 bases matching TRBD2. Trimming took 3 bases from V and 9 from J; bases not matched to a gene: 11. The CDR3 is 14 amino acids. Germline V lookup: CDR1 KGHSH, CDR2 LQKENI. In nucleotides, the CDR3 is TGTGCCAGCTCACCCATCGATCTAGCGGAGATGCAGTACTTC. Translating gives CASSPIDLAEMQYF.

Written as DNA, the CDR3 is TGTGCCAGCAGCCCCCAGTCTGTACCAGATACGCAGTATTTT. This sequence encodes CASSPQSVPDTQYF. This chain joins TRBV7-2 and TRBJ2-3; D is undetermined. Germline assignment: CDR1 SGHTA and CDR2 FQGNSA. V was trimmed by 5 bases and J by 4 bases, leaving 13 bases between them. The CDR3 has 14 amino acids.

V gene TRBV13 combines with J gene TRBJ1-5, with no clear D. CDR3 length: 14 amino acids. Germline assignment: CDR1 PRHDT and CDR2 FYEKMQ (reference sequence). Trimming cost V 4 bases and J 9 bases, with 16 bases left between them. In DNA form, the CDR3 reads TGTGCCAGCAGCTCCACTGATCTCCGGGGGCCCCAGCATTTT. Its translation is CASSSTDLRGPQHF.

The chain carries TRBV11-2 and TRBJ1-6; the D is unclear. Trimming took off 2 bases at V and 6 bases at J, with 5 bases between the two ends. Looked up from germline, CDR1 is SGHAT and CDR2 is FQNNGV. This CDR3 region has 13 residues. In nucleotides, the CDR3 is TGTGCCAGCAGCTTACCCCGTAATTCACCCCTCCACTTT. Its translation: CASSLPRNSPLHF.

The V gene is TRBV18, the J gene TRBJ2-1, with D unclear. V was cut by 5 bases and J by 1 base, with 12 bases left in between. Germline CDR1 KGHSH, CDR2 LQKENI. CDR3 length equals 15 residues. DNA of the CDR3: TGTGCCAGCTCAAGCTTTACAGTTTCCTACAATGAGCAGTTCTTC. This encodes CASSSFTVSYNEQFF.

V and J are TRBV5-4 and TRBJ2-7, with TRBD1 matching 8 bases. Germline assignment: CDR1 SGHNT and CDR2 YYREEE (reference sequence). V gave up 2 bases and J gave up 5 bases; unmatched junction bases: 3. The CDR3 contains 13 residues. CDR3 protein: CASSFRTGNEQYF. The DNA of the CDR3 is TGTGCCAGCAGCTTCAGGACAGGGAACGAGCAGTACTTC.

The chain uses TRBV23-1 and TRBJ2-3; the match to TRBD1 covers 10 bases. TRBV23-1 is given ORF status, its function remaining uncertain. CDR3 length equals 19 residues. The V segment lost 2 bases and the J segment 6 bases; nucleotides outside the gene matches: 17. The CDR3 loop is CASSQEGFTWDRGRDTQYF. The DNA of the CDR3 is TGCGCCAGCAGTCAAGAAGGCTTTACGTGGGACAGGGGAAGGGATACGCAGTATTTT.

This chain joins TRBV30 and TRBJ1-1; D possibly corresponds to TRBD1 (5 bases). CDR3 length equals 13 residues. Trimming stripped 1 base from V and 3 bases from J, with 9 bases between. Germline V CDR1 and CDR2: GTSNPN, SVGIG (reference sequence). CDR3 in amino acids: CAWSADTYTEAFF. CDR3 bases: TGTGCCTGGAGTGCGGACACTTACACTGAAGCTTTCTTT.

This clone has more than one count but fewer than ten. The chain carries TRBV15 and TRBJ1-1, with D possibly being TRBD1 (5 bases). There are 14 residues in the CDR3. The V end lost 1 base, the J end lost 1 base, and 7 bases lay between the germline ends. Germline loops: CDR1 LNHNV, CDR2 YYDKDF (reference sequence). CDR3 DNA: TGTGCCACCAGCAGAGGGACACAGAACACTGAAGCTTTCTTT. Protein sequence: CATSRGTQNTEAFF.

The chain uses TRBV7-6 and TRBJ2-3; TRBD2 matches at 8 bases. J gave up 6 bases and V 2 bases, and 10 bases lay outside the gene matches. Germline CDR1 reads SGHVS; CDR2 reads FNYEAQ. CDR3 length: 16 residues. The CDR3 coding sequence is TGTGCCAGCAGCTTAATTATTAGCGGGGCTGCGGATACGCAGTATTTT. Protein product: CASSLIISGAADTQYF.

This chain links TRBV30 with TRBJ1-5; a possible D gene is TRBD1 (6 bases). The V gene's germline CDR1 is GTSNPN and CDR2 SVGIG (reference sequence). V lost 2 bases and J 4 bases, leaving 24 bases between the germline ends. This CDR3 is built from 18 residues. The chain's CDR3 is CAWSRDTQGMTLNQPQHF. The DNA of the CDR3 is TGTGCCTGGAGTCGGGATACGCAGGGGATGACTTTAAATCAGCCCCAGCATTTT.

The rearrangement links TRBV21-1 to TRBJ1-2; TRBD1 was called by the table and not checked on the DNA. TRBV21-1 is a documented pseudogene. This CDR3 is built from 15 residues. DNA for the CDR3: TGTGCCAGCAGCAAAAAAAAGACAGGCTACTATGGCTACACCTTC. This gives the protein CASSKKKTGYYGYTF.

This clone is a singleton in its sample. The chain carries TRBV6-6 and TRBJ2-1; TRBD1 matches 7 bases. From germline, CDR1 is MNHNY and CDR2 SVGAGI (reference sequence). With 0 bases clipped from V and 7 bases from J, the junction kept 0 bases outside the gene matches. The CDR3 length is 13 residues. CDR3 residues: CASSYSRGNEQFF. In DNA, the CDR3 is TGTGCCAGCAGTTACTCCAGGGGGAATGAGCAGTTCTTC.

This chain connects TRBV30 to TRBJ1-6; tentatively, D is TRBD1 (6 bases). Trimming took 8 bases from V and 7 from J, leaving 15 bases between them. The CDR3 contains 13 residues. The germline V gene encodes CDR1 GTSNPN and CDR2 SVGIG (reference sequence). The CDR3 sequence is CAREDSLNSPLHF. The CDR3 nucleotides read TGTGCCCGGGAGGACAGTCTAAATTCACCCCTCCACTTT.

CDR3 nucleotides: TGTGCCATCAGTGAACAACAGGGCCGCTATGGCTACACCTTC. It yields the protein CAISEQQGRYGYTF. The chain uses TRBV10-3 and TRBJ1-2, with a tentative D call TRBD1 (6 bases). With 3 bases removed from V and 4 bases from J, the gap between germline ends came to 12 bases. Germline V gene sequence: CDR1 ENHRY, CDR2 SYGVKD. This CDR3 has 14 amino acids.